Listed here are 24 T cell receptor beta chains from one sample, sequenced in a study of blood T cell repertoires in COVID-19. This table comes from immunoSEQ multiplex PCR, and its TCRdb copy is limited to in-frame clones, with some not included. The sample shows some 270,000 clones, around 85% of them seen only once. The sequenced material came from peripheral blood. The receptor set was obtained from a human donor with COVID-19, enrolled during active disease. The donor label of this sample is uncertain.

CDR3 loop: CASRIAGGRRGEQYF. DNA for the CDR3: TGTGCCAGCAGAATAGCGGGTGGGAGGAGAGGAGAGCAGTACTTC. This chain connects TRBV2 to TRBJ2-7; 7 nucleotides line up with TRBD2. The V and J ends lost 6 bases and 7 bases, in that order; junction bases with no gene match: 15. Germline V CDR1 and CDR2: SNHLY, FYNNEI. The CDR3 length is 15 residues.

The sample holds a few counts of this clone. This rearrangement joins TRBV28 to TRBJ2-3, with TRBD1 matching 9 bases. The CDR3 is 18 amino acids. Trimming cost V 1 base and J 5 bases; bases outside gene matches: 13. CDR1 is MDHEN and CDR2 is SYDVKM in the germline V gene. CDR3 nucleotides: TGTGCCAGCAGTTTATCCCGTCCCGGACAGGGGTTAGGAGATACGCAGTATTTT. It specifies CASSLSRPGQGLGDTQYF. Complete variable domain (other parts from reference TRBV28 and TRBJ2-3): DVKVTQSSRYLVKRTGEKVFLECVQDMDHENMFWYRQDPGLGLRLIYFSYDVKMKEKGDIPEGYSVSREKKERFSLILESASTNQTSMYLCASSLSRPGQGLGDTQYFGPGTRLTVL.

The genes are TRBV12-3 or TRBV12-4 and TRBJ1-6; a possible D gene is TRBD1 (5 bases). The CDR3 has 13 amino acids. Trimming pared 3 bases from V and 5 bases from J, leaving 5 bases between. CDR3 sequence reads: CASSLTDNSPLHF. The CDR3 bases are TGTGCCAGCAGTTTGACAGATAATTCACCCCTCCACTTT.

This clone was recorded a few times. The genes are TRBV6-1 and TRBJ2-1; D is unresolved. Trimming took 0 bases from V and 3 from J, leaving 3 bases between them. The CDR3 extends over 13 amino acids. Germline V gene sequence: CDR1 MNHNS, CDR2 SASEGT. The CDR3 DNA is TGTGCCAGCAGTGAAGCGAGCTACAATGAGCAGTTCTTC. This gives the protein CASSEASYNEQFF.

V gene TRBV3-1 (or the pseudogene TRBV3-2) combines with J gene TRBJ2-7; no clear D. CDR3 length: 15 amino acids. The ends were cut back, 10 bases at V and 11 bases at J, with 30 bases in the middle. Germline V gene data show CDR1 as LGHDT and CDR2 as YNNKEL (reference sequence). Here the CDR3 reads CATLRRSREQQMEYF. The CDR3 nucleotides read TGTGCCACCCTTAGGCGGTCTCGAGAGCAGCAGATGGAGTACTTC.

V and J are TRBV5-1 and TRBJ2-1; 11 bases map to TRBD1. CDR3 length: 16 residues. Per the germline V gene, CDR1 is SGHRS and CDR2 is YFSETQ. V was clipped by 4 bases and J by 4 bases; unmatched bases: 7. The CDR3 DNA reads as TGCGCCAGCAGCGGCCGGACAGGGGGCACGTACAATGAGCAGTTCTTC. As protein: CASSGRTGGTYNEQFF.

This rearrangement joins TRBV5-1 to TRBJ2-5; the match to TRBD2 covers 8 bases. Germline values: CDR1 SGHRS, CDR2 YFSETQ. Unmatched junction bases numbered 5, after V lost 4 bases and J lost 0 bases. CDR3 length: 15 residues. This CDR3 reads CASSPRGGDQETQYF. The CDR3 bases are TGCGCCAGCAGCCCTCGGGGGGGGGACCAAGAGACCCAGTACTTC.

The CDR3 here is CASSDWTSGRPTGELFF. The CDR3 bases are TGTGCCAGCAGTGACTGGACTAGCGGGAGGCCCACCGGGGAGCTGTTTTTT. V is TRBV6-4 and J is TRBJ2-2, with 14 bases identical to TRBD2. The CDR3 is 17 residues long. Germline values: CDR1 MRHNA, CDR2 SNTAGT. The V and J ends lost 1 base and 4 bases, in that order; junction bases with no gene match: 2.

The chain has TRBV2 and TRBJ1-4, with D hard to call. This CDR3 spans 13 amino acids. CDR1 SNHLY and CDR2 FYNNEI come from the germline V gene. V lost 11 bases, J lost 6 bases, and 16 bases lay in between. The CDR3 sequence: CASNLGRDEKLFF. DNA for the CDR3: TGTGCCTCAAACCTGGGCAGAGATGAAAAACTGTTTTTT.

J is TRBJ1-5 and V is TRBV14; D unresolved. V dropped 1 base and J dropped 6 bases, with 10 bases sitting between them. CDR3 length: 14 amino acids. Looked up from germline, CDR1 is SGHDN and CDR2 is FVKESK. CDR3 in DNA: TGTGCCAGCAGCCAAGTCCACACGGGTCAGCCCCAGCATTTT. It codes for CASSQVHTGQPQHF.

The genes are TRBV25-1 and TRBJ1-6, with D possibly matching TRBD1 (5 bases). Trimming left V 2 bases short and J 3 bases short, with 8 bases between. Germline lookup yields CDR1 MGHDK and CDR2 SYGVNS. CDR3 length: 15 residues. The CDR3 protein is CASSEQGFYNSPLHF. DNA of the CDR3: TGTGCCAGCAGTGAACAGGGCTTCTATAATTCACCCCTCCACTTT.

The chain recombines TRBV28 with TRBJ2-7, with D possibly matching TRBD2 (5 bases). CDR1 MDHEN and CDR2 SYDVKM come from the germline V gene. CDR3 size: 14 residues. The V and J ends lost 3 bases and 2 bases respectively, with 11 bases between them. The CDR3 here is CASSLPSGAYEQYF. As DNA, the CDR3 is TGTGCCAGCAGTTTGCCAAGCGGCGCCTACGAGCAGTACTTC.

As DNA, the CDR3 is TGTGCCAGTAGCCGCCAAGAGGGGGCTGGAACTGAAGCTTTCTTT. The encoded protein is CASSRQEGAGTEAFF. The genes are TRBV19 and TRBJ1-1; 7 bases are shared with TRBD1. J gave up 5 bases and V 6 bases, and 12 bases lay outside the gene matches. Germline CDR1 LNHDA, CDR2 SQIVND (reference sequence). CDR3 length equals 15 residues. Full variable domain (outside the CDR3, taken from reference TRBV19 and TRBJ1-1): DGGITQSPKYLFRKEGQNVTLSCEQNLNHDAMYWYRQDPGQGLRLIYYSQIVNDFQKGDIAEGYSVSREKKESFPLTVTSAQKNPTAFYLCASSRQEGAGTEAFFGQGTRLTVV.

Only one count was recorded for this clone. The CDR3 loop reads CASSPADRGVYGYTF. In DNA, the CDR3 is TGTGCCAGCAGTCCCGCCGACAGGGGGGTCTATGGCTACACCTTC. The chain is built from TRBV28 and TRBJ1-2; 9 bases agree with TRBD1. Germline V CDR1 and CDR2: MDHEN, SYDVKM. The CDR3 totals 15 residues. V was clipped by 5 bases and J by 4 bases; unmatched bases: 8.

The V and J genes are TRBV7-2 and TRBJ2-3; D might be TRBD2 (5 bases). Trimming took 3 bases from V and 5 from J, leaving 9 bases between them. Germline assignment: CDR1 SGHTA and CDR2 FQGNSA. The CDR3 has 13 residues. CDR3 DNA: TGTGCCAGCAGCTTGACCCGGGAAGATACGCAGTATTTT. Translated, it gives CASSLTREDTQYF.

This clone was counted only a few times. This could be a read error, since a much larger clone is one nucleotide away. The sample contains more than one DNA sequence encoding this CDR3. This chain uses TRBV19 with TRBJ1-1; TRBD1 matches at 7 bases. J gave up 0 bases and V 5 bases, and 0 bases lay outside the gene matches. This CDR3 region has 13 residues. Germline CDR1 and CDR2: LNHDA and SQIVND (reference sequence). CDR3 DNA: TGTGCCAGTAGTGGACAGGTGAACACTGAAGCTTTCTTT. Encoded protein: CASSGQVNTEAFF.

This clone has a handful of counts. The chain employs TRBV19 and TRBJ1-1; 7 bases are shared with TRBD1. V dropped 5 bases and J dropped 5; count of bases not matched to a gene: 5. The CDR3 contains 13 residues. From germline, CDR1 is LNHDA and CDR2 SQIVND (reference sequence). The DNA for the CDR3 is TGTGCCAGTAGTTTTCAGGGGGAGACTGAAGCTTTCTTT. Protein: CASSFQGETEAFF.

J is TRBJ2-7 and V is TRBV5-1; possible D gene TRBD1, 7 bases. The CDR3 is 15 residues long. Germline-derived CDR1 and CDR2 are SGHRS and YFSETQ. Trimming removed 0 bases from V and 6 bases from J, with 16 bases in between. The CDR3 DNA is TGCGCCAGCAGCTTGGTGGAGGGGGCTATCGGCGAGCAGTACTTC. This codes for CASSLVEGAIGEQYF.

The V gene is TRBV27, the J gene TRBJ2-7; 10 nucleotides agree with TRBD2. The V and J ends lost 4 bases and 4 bases, in that order; junction bases with no gene match: 10. CDR1 is MNHEY and CDR2 is SMNVEV in the germline V gene (reference sequence). The length of the CDR3 is 16 residues. CDR3 sequence reads: CASSSGGRTSGYEQYF. The CDR3, as DNA: TGTGCCAGCAGTTCGGGGGGGAGGACTAGCGGTTACGAGCAGTACTTC.

The chain uses TRBV5-1 and TRBJ1-1; perhaps TRBD1 as D (6 bases). V was shortened by 6 bases and J by 3 bases, with 15 bases between the two germline ends. Looked up from germline, CDR1 is SGHRS and CDR2 is YFSETQ. The CDR3 runs to 14 residues. Here the CDR3 reads CASTLDGGYTEAFF. DNA for the CDR3: TGCGCCAGCACCCTGGATGGGGGCTACACTGAAGCTTTCTTT.

V usage is TRBV3-1 (or the pseudogene TRBV3-2) and J usage is TRBJ2-1; 7 bases map to TRBD2. Germline V gene lookup returns CDR1 LGHDT and CDR2 YNNKEL (reference sequence). There are 15 residues in the CDR3. With V trimmed by 0 bases and J by 6 bases, 5 bases remained unmatched. The CDR3 protein is CASSQEKRGSNEQFF. The CDR3 nucleotides are TGTGCCAGCAGCCAAGAAAAGCGGGGAAGCAATGAGCAGTTCTTC.

The chain uses TRBV2 and TRBJ1-3, with D tentatively TRBD1 (5 bases). Deletions cut 6 bases from V and 0 bases from J, with 15 bases between. Germline loops: CDR1 SNHLY, CDR2 FYNNEI. The CDR3 contains 16 residues. CDR3 nucleotide sequence: TGTGCCAGCAGAGCAGGGTCTTCGATCTCTGGAAACACCATATATTTT. Translating gives CASRAGSSISGNTIYF.

The chain is built from TRBV19 and TRBJ2-3; 10 bases are a match to TRBD2. This CDR3 spans 16 amino acids. With V trimmed by 4 bases and J by 0 bases, 4 bases remained unmatched. Germline CDR1 LNHDA, CDR2 SQIVND (reference sequence). The CDR3 is CASSTSGSASTDTQYF. The CDR3, as DNA: TGTGCCAGTAGTACTAGCGGGAGTGCTAGCACAGATACGCAGTATTTT.

This CDR3 is CASRSTRQETQYF. The CDR3 nucleotides are TGTGCCAGCAGGTCGACTAGGCAAGAGACCCAGTACTTC. This chain links TRBV6-5 with TRBJ2-5; the D gene is possibly TRBD2 (6 bases). The CDR3 is made up of 13 amino acids. The V gene lost 6 bases and the J gene lost 2 bases, with 10 bases spanning the gap. Germline CDR1 is MNHEY and CDR2 is SVGAGI.